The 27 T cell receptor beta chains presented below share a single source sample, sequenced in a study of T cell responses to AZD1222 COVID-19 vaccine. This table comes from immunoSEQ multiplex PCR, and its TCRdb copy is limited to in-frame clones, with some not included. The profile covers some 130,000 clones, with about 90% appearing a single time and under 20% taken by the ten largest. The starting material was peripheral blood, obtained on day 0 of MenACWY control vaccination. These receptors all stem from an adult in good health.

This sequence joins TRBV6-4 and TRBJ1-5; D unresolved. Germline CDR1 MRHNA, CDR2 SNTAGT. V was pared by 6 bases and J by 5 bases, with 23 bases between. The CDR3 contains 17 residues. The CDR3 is CASSSRGNTFPHQPQHF. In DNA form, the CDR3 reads TGTGCCAGCAGCTCTCGGGGAAACACCTTCCCCCATCAGCCCCAGCATTTT.

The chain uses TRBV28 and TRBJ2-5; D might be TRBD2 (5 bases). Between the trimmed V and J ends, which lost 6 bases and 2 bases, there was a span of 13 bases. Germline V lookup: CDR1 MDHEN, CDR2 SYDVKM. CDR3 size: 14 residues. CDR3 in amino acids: CASSPGLSQETQYF. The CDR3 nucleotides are TGTGCCAGCAGCCCCGGACTTTCTCAAGAGACCCAGTACTTC.

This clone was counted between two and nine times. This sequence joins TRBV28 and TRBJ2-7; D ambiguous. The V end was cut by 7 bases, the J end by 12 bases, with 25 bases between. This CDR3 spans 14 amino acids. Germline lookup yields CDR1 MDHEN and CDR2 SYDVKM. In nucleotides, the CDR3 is TGTGCCAGCACTCCCGCCACAGCACTCCCCCCGGTGTACTTC. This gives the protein CASTPATALPPVYF.

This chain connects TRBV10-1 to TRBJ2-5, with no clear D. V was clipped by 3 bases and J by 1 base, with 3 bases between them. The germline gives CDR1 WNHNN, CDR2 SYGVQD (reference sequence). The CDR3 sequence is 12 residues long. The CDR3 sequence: CASSDSQETQYF. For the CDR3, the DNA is TGCGCCAGCAGTGACAGCCAAGAGACCCAGTACTTC.

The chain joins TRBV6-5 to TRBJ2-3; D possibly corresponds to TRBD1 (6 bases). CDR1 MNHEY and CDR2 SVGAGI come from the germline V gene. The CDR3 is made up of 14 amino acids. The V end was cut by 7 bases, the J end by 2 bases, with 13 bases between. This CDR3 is CASIKGGSTDTQYF. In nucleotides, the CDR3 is TGTGCCAGCATTAAAGGGGGATCCACAGATACGCAGTATTTT.

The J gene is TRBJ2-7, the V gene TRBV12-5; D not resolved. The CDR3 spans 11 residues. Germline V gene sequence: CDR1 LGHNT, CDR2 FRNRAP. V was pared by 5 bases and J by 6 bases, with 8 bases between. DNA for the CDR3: TGTGCTAGTGGTCCGGTGCTCGAGCAGTACTTC. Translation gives CASGPVLEQYF.

The CDR3 DNA is TGTGCCAGCAGGGGCGGCGGCGGGACTGAAGCTTTCTTT. It codes for CASRGGGGTEAFF. The chain carries TRBV2 and TRBJ1-1; D gene uncertain. Trimming took 6 bases from V and 5 from J, leaving 13 bases between them. This CDR3 has 13 residues. The V gene's germline CDR1 is SNHLY and CDR2 FYNNEI.

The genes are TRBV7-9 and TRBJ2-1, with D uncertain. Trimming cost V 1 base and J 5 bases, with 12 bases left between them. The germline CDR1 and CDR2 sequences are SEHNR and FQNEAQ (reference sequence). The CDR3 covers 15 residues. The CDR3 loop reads CASSLGWREDNEQFF. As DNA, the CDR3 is TGTGCCAGCAGCTTAGGTTGGCGAGAGGACAATGAGCAGTTCTTC.

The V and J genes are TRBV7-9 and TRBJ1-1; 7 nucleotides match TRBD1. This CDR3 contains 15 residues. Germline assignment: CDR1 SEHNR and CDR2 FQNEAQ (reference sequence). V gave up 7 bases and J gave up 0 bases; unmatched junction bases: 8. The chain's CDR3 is CASTQGSVLNTEAFF. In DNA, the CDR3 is TGTGCCAGCACACAGGGGTCAGTTTTGAACACTGAAGCTTTCTTT. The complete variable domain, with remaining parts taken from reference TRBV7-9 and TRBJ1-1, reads DTGVSQNPRHKITKRGQNVTFRCDPISEHNRLYWYRQTLGQGPEFLTYFQNEAQLEKSRLLSDRFSAERPKGSFSTLEIQRTEQGDSAMYLCASTQGSVLNTEAFFGQGTRLTVV.

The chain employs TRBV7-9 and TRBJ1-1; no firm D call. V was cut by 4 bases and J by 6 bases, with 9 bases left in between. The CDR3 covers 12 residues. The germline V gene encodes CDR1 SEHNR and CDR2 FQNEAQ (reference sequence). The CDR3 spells CASSWRAPEAFF. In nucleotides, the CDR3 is TGTGCCAGCAGCTGGAGGGCCCCTGAAGCTTTCTTT.

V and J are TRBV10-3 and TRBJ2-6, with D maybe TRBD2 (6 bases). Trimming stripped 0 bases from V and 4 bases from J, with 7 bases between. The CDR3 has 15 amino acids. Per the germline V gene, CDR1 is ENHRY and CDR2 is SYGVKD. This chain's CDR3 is CAISESGGGANVLTF. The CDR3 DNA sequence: TGTGCCATCAGTGAGTCGGGAGGAGGGGCCAACGTCCTGACTTTC.

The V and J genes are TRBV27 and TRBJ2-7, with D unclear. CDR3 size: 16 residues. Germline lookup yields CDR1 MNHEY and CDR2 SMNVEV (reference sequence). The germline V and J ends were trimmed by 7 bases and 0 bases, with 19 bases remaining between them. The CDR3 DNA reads TGTGCCAGCACCCCTACCCTGGCCAGGTACTCCTACGAGCAGTACTTC. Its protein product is CASTPTLARYSYEQYF.

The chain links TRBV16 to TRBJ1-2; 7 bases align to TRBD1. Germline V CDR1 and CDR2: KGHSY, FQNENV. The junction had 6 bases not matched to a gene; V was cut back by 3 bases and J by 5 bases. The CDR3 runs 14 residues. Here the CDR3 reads CASSHKTGSYGYTF. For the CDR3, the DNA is TGTGCCAGCAGCCACAAGACAGGGAGTTATGGCTACACCTTC.

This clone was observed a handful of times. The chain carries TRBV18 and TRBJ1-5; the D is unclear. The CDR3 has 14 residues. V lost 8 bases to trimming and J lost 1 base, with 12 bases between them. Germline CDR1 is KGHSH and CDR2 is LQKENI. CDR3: CASPGGGSNQPQHF. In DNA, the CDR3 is TGTGCCAGCCCCGGTGGAGGAAGCAATCAGCCCCAGCATTTT.

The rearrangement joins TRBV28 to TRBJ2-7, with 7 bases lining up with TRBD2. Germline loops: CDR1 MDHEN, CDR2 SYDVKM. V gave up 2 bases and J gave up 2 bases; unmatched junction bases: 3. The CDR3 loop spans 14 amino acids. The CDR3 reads CASSLGGGPYEQYF. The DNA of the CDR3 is TGTGCCAGCAGTTTAGGCGGGGGACCCTACGAGCAGTACTTC.

Written as DNA, the CDR3 is TGCGCCAGCAGCGGGCTATCCGGGACAAACACCGGGGAGCTGTTTTTT. Encoded protein: CASSGLSGTNTGELFF. The rearrangement uses TRBV5-1 and TRBJ2-2; TRBD1 might be the D (6 bases). V lost 4 bases to trimming and J lost 2 bases, with 15 bases between them. Per the germline V gene, CDR1 is SGHRS and CDR2 is YFSETQ. The CDR3 extends over 16 amino acids.

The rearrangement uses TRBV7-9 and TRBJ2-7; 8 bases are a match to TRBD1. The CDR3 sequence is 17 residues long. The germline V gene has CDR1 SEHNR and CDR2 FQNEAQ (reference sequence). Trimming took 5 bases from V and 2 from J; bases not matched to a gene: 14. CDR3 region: CASSLKPGTGKAYEQYF. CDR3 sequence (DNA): TGTGCCAGCAGCCTAAAACCCGGGACAGGAAAGGCCTACGAGCAGTACTTC.

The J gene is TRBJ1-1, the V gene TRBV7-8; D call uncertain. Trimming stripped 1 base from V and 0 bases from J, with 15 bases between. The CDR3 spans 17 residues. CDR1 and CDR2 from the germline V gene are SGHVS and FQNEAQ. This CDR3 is CASSLGRIDKLNTEAFF. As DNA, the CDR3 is TGTGCCAGCAGCTTAGGACGAATTGACAAGTTGAACACTGAAGCTTTCTTT.

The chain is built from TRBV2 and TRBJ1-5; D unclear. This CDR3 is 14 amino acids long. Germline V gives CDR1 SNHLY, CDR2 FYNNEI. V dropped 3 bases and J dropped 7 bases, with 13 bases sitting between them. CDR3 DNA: TGTGCCAGCAGTGAGGTGCAGGTGGTCCAGCCCCAGCATTTT. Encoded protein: CASSEVQVVQPQHF.

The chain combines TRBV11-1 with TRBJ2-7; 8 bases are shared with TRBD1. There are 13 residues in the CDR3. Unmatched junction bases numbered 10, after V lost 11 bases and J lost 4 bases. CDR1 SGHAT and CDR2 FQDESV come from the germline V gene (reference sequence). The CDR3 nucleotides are TGTGCCGTCTCCGGGACAGGACGATACGAGCAGTACTTC. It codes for CAVSGTGRYEQYF.

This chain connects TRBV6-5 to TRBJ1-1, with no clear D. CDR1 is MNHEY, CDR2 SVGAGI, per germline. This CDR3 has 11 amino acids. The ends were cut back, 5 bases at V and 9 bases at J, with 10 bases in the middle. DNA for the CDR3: TGTGCCAGCAGTAACACAGCACAAGCTTTCTTT. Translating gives CASSNTAQAFF.

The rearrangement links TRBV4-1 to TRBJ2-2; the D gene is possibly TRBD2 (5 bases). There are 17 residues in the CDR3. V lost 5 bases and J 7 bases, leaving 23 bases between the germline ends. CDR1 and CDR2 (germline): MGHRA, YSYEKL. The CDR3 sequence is CASSSRELGGVNGELFF. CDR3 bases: TGCGCCAGCAGCTCAAGGGAACTAGGTGGGGTCAACGGGGAGCTGTTTTTT.

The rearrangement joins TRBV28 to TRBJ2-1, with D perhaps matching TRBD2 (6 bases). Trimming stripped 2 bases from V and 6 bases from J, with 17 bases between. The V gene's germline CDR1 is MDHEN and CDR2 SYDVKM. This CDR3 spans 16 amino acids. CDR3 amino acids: CASSLLSRGYLNEQFF. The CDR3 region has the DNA TGTGCCAGCAGTTTACTGTCTCGGGGGTACCTCAATGAGCAGTTCTTC.

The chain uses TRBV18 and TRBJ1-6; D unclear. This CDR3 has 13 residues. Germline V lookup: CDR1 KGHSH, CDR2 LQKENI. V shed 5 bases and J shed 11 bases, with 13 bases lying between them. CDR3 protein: CASSEDRAAPLHF. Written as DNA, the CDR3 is TGTGCCAGCTCAGAGGACCGAGCGGCACCCCTCCACTTT.

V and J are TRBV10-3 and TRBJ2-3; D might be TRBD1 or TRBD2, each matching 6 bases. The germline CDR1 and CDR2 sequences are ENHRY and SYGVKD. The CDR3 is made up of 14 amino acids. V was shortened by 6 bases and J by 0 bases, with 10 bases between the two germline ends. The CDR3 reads CAISGGPSTDTQYF. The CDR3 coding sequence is TGTGCCATCAGCGGGGGCCCTAGCACAGATACGCAGTATTTT.

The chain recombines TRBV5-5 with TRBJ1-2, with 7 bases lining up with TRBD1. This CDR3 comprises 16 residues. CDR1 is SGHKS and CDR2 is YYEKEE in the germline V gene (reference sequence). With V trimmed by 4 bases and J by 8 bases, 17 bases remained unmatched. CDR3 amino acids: CASSIEVTGQTAGYTF. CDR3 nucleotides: TGTGCCAGCAGCATCGAGGTAACGGGACAGACAGCAGGCTACACCTTC. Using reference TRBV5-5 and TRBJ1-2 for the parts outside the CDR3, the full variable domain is DAGVTQSPTHLIKTRGQQVTLRCSPISGHKSVSWYQQVLGQGPQFIFQYYEKEERGRGNFPDRFSARQFPNYSSELNVNALLLGDSALYLCASSIEVTGQTAGYTFGSGTRLTVV.

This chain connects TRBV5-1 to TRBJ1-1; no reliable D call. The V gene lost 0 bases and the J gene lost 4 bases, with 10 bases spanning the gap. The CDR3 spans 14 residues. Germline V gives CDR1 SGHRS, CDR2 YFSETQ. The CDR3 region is CASSLGGSSTEAFF. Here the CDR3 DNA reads TGCGCCAGCAGCTTGGGGGGTAGTAGCACTGAAGCTTTCTTT.